Below, 24 T cell receptor beta chains from the same sample are listed, as sequenced in a study of tumor and adjacent non-tumor tissue in lung cancer. RNA was extracted from bulk tissue without any cell sorting. TCRbeta libraries were built with three rounds of nested PCR, modified from ARM-PCR. TCRdb called the multiplex PCR reads again in MiXCR, with one record for every CDR3 protein. The sample carries roughly 220,000 distinct CDR3 sequences, 60% to 85% recorded once. The sample consisted of lung tumor tissue. The receptor set was obtained from a man aged 60 to 69 with non-small cell lung cancer.

This clonotype was observed a few times. Sequence at one end of the junction differs from germline and may be a read error. V is TRBV20-1 and J is TRBJ1-1; TRBD1 matches 8 bases. In germline, CDR1 is DFQATT, CDR2 SNEGSKA (reference sequence). CDR3 size: 13 residues. The CDR3 sequence is CSVNRGLNNEAFF. The CDR3 DNA reads TGCAGTGTTAACAGGGGGTTGAACAATGAAGCTTTCTTT.

Points on this clonotype: The junction departs from germline at one end; a sequencing error may be responsible. This chain uses TRBV6-5 with TRBJ2-7, with D perhaps TRBD2 (5 bases). From germline, CDR1 is MNHEY and CDR2 SVGAGI. This CDR3 has 15 amino acids. CDR3 nucleotide sequence: TGTGTCAGCAGTTACATTGCGGGCGTTTCCTACGAGCAGTACTTC. This codes for CVSSYIAGVSYEQYF.

Worth noting for this clonotype: Germline is not matched at one junction end, which may reflect a read error. The V call is TRBV4-1, the J call TRBJ1-5; D possibly corresponds to TRBD1 (6 bases). The CDR3 is 17 amino acids. Germline CDR1 is MGHRA and CDR2 is YSYEKL. CDR3 residues: CASSQDKQGYSNQSQHF. In DNA form, the CDR3 reads TGTGCCAGCAGCCAAGATAAACAGGGTTATAGCAATCAGTCCCAGCATTTT.

The chain has TRBV29-1 and TRBJ2-1; 7 bases map to TRBD1. The V gene's germline CDR1 is SQVTM and CDR2 ANQGSEA. The CDR3 spans 12 residues. V was clipped by 4 bases and J by 7 bases; unmatched bases: 4. The CDR3 region has the DNA TGCAGCGTTGGACAGGGTTTTAATGAGCAGTTCTTC. This codes for CSVGQGFNEQFF.

Turning to this clonotype: Mismatch with germline at one junction end may stem from a read error. The chain combines TRBV10-3 with TRBJ2-1, with TRBD2 identical over 9 bases. Germline V gives CDR1 ENHRY, CDR2 SYGVKD. The CDR3 totals 14 residues. CDR3 loop: CANSLAGGNNEHFF. The CDR3 bases are TGTGCCAACTCACTAGCGGGTGGGAACAATGAGCACTTCTTC.

The chain employs TRBV9 and TRBJ2-4; 8 positions agree with TRBD1. In germline, CDR1 is SGDLS, CDR2 YYNGEE. This CDR3 has 16 amino acids. The V gene end was trimmed by 0 bases and the J gene end by 0 bases; junction bases not matched to a gene: 2. The CDR3 loop reads CASSVGTGLAKNIQYF. Here the CDR3 DNA reads TGTGCCAGCAGCGTAGGGACAGGGTTAGCCAAAAACATTCAGTACTTC.

Worth noting for this clonotype: A read error may account for a junction end that differs from germline. This chain connects TRBV28 to TRBJ2-4; D unclear. There are 19 residues in the CDR3. Germline CDR1 and CDR2: MDHEN and SYDVKM. Here the CDR3 reads CANSSQVVNRQIAKNIQYF. DNA of the CDR3: TGTGCCAACAGTTCTCAGGTGGTTAACCGCCAGATAGCCAAAAACATTCAGTACTTC.

This clonotype was found once. At one end the junction does not follow the germline gene, possibly because of a read error. The J gene is TRBJ1-3, the V gene TRBV11-2; D unclear. Germline CDR1 is SGHAT and CDR2 is FQNNGV. The CDR3 runs to 16 residues. The CDR3 is CARKIEGYLSGNTINF. The CDR3 coding sequence is TGTGCCAGAAAAATAGAGGGATACCTCTCTGGAAACACCATAAATTTT.

With respect to this clonotype: Relative to the germline gene, one junction end is altered; a read error may explain this. The rearrangement joins TRBV6-5 to TRBJ2-7; D may correspond to TRBD1 or TRBD2 (5 bases each). Germline CDR1 is MNHEY and CDR2 is SVGAGI. The CDR3 has 15 residues. The DNA for the CDR3 is TGTGCCAACGGCAATGGGGGAATCACTCGCTACGAACAGTACTTC. Translating gives CANGNGGITRYEQYF.

This chain connects TRBV11-2 to TRBJ1-1; D possibly corresponds to TRBD1 (5 bases). This CDR3 has 14 amino acids. V lost 4 bases and J lost 7, with 16 bases in between. Germline CDR1 SGHAT, CDR2 FQNNGV. The CDR3 sequence is CASSSVGRGNEAFF. DNA for the CDR3: TGTGCCAGCAGCTCAGTCGGGAGGGGTAATGAAGCTTTCTTT. Together with reference TRBV11-2 and TRBJ1-1, the CDR3 gives the full variable domain: EAGVAQSPRYKIIEKRQSVAFWCNPISGHATLYWYQQILGQGPKLLIQFQNNGVVDDSQLPKDRFSAERLKGVDSTLKIQPAKLEDSAVYLCASSSVGRGNEAFFGQGTRLTVV.

The chain has TRBV20-1 and TRBJ2-7; 10 bases match TRBD1. CDR1 and CDR2 from the germline V gene are DFQATT and SNEGSKA (reference sequence). The V gene end was trimmed by 3 bases and the J gene end by 2 bases; junction bases not matched to a gene: 13. The CDR3 is 17 residues long. The CDR3 bases are TGCAGTGCTAGGGCAACATTCGGACAGGGGGTACCCTACGAGCAGTACTTC. It encodes CSARATFGQGVPYEQYF.

Comments on this clonotype: Given a much more abundant clone one base away, this may be a read error. V is TRBV20-1 and J is TRBJ2-5, with unresolved D. V was pared by 4 bases and J by 2 bases, with 8 bases between. Germline V gives CDR1 DFQATT, CDR2 SNEGSKA (reference sequence). The CDR3 runs to 12 residues. CDR3 in DNA: TGCAGTGCTACCGCAAAACAAGAGACCCAGTACTTC. The encoded protein is CSATAKQETQYF.

As concerns this clonotype: At one of its ends the junction is not consistent with the germline gene, which may arise from a read error. The chain has TRBV20-1 and TRBJ2-3; perhaps TRBD2 as D (6 bases). Germline CDR1 and CDR2: DFQATT and SNEGSKA (reference sequence). The CDR3 sequence is 13 residues long. Here the CDR3 DNA reads TGCAGTGCTAGTACGTCCTCTAGCGAAACGCAATATTTT. It translates to CSASTSSSETQYF.

A remark on this clonotype: The CDR3 end shows no conserved phenylalanine or tryptophan, and so a read error is likely. The gene calls are TRBV6-5 and TRBJ2-7, with D perhaps TRBD1 or TRBD2 (6 bases each). Germline V CDR1 and CDR2: MNHEY, SVGAGI. This CDR3 is 15 amino acids long. Between the trimmed V and J ends, which lost 8 bases and 4 bases, there was a span of 21 bases. The CDR3 region is CASGKGGVTRYEQYL. The CDR3 nucleotides are TGTGCCAGCGGCAAGGGGGGAGTCACTCGTTACGAGCAGTACTTA.

The chain has TRBV20-1 and TRBJ2-1; no clear D gene. Germline V gene data show CDR1 as DFQATT and CDR2 as SNEGSKA (reference sequence). The germline V and J ends were trimmed by 4 bases and 7 bases, with 8 bases remaining between them. The CDR3 totals 11 residues. CDR3 sequence: CSAIIRNEQFF. The CDR3 DNA sequence: TGCAGTGCTATAATTCGGAATGAGCAGTTCTTC.

The sample holds a few counts of this clonotype. The chain recombines TRBV10-2 with TRBJ2-7; 9 bases are shared with TRBD2. This CDR3 is 15 amino acids long. From germline, CDR1 is WSHSY and CDR2 SAAADI. With V trimmed by 3 bases and J by 4 bases, 7 bases remained unmatched. The CDR3 DNA reads as TGCGCCAGCAGTGAATTGGGACTAGCCGCATACGAGCAGTACTTC. Its protein is CASSELGLAAYEQYF.

About this clonotype: One end of the junction does not line up with germline, which may come from a read error. The chain links TRBV11-2 to TRBJ1-6; D is undetermined. The CDR3 spans 15 residues. CDR1 is SGHAT, CDR2 FQNNGV, per germline. DNA for the CDR3: TGTGCCAGCAGCTTAGAACCACAGATAAATTCACCCCTCTACTTT. Translating it yields CASSLEPQINSPLYF.

This clonotype was detected only once. Being one base from a much bigger clone, this may be a read error. The rearrangement uses TRBV6-5 and TRBJ1-1, with 8 bases that match TRBD1. CDR3 size: 15 residues. Trimming removed 6 bases from V and 4 bases from J; junction bases left unmatched: 10. Germline V gene data show CDR1 as MNHEY and CDR2 as SVGAGI. The CDR3 bases are TGTGCCAGCAGGACGCAGGGGGCGCTGGGCACTGAAGCTTTCTTT. Its translation: CASRTQGALGTEAFF.

This chain connects TRBV10-2 to TRBJ1-3; 8 nucleotides align to TRBD1. CDR1 is WSHSY and CDR2 is SAAADI in the germline V gene. J was trimmed by 3 bases and V by 8 bases; bases with no gene match: 3. The CDR3 spans 13 residues. CDR3 amino acids: CASGQGGGNTIYF. The CDR3, as DNA: TGCGCCAGCGGACAGGGCGGTGGAAACACCATATATTTT.

The chain combines TRBV4-2 with TRBJ1-4, with D maybe TRBD1 (6 bases). The germline V gene has CDR1 LGHNA and CDR2 YNFKEQ. The length of the CDR3 is 13 residues. Trimming removed 5 bases from V and 7 bases from J, with 11 bases in between. Written as DNA, the CDR3 is TGTGCCAGCAGCGACCTACAGGGTGAAAAACTGTTTTTT. Amino acid sequence: CASSDLQGEKLFF.

The V and J genes are TRBV4-3 and TRBJ1-1; D is undetermined. The CDR3 totals 13 residues. V gave up 8 bases and J gave up 1 base, with 11 bases separating them. CDR1 and CDR2 (germline): LGHNA, YSLEER. CDR3 in DNA: TGCGCCAGCGATACAGTGTCGAACACTGAAGCTTTCTTT. Protein: CASDTVSNTEAFF.

The chain has TRBV20-1 and TRBJ2-7, with a weak D call TRBD1 (6 bases). Trimming cost V 6 bases and J 2 bases, with 17 bases left between them. CDR1 and CDR2 (germline): DFQATT, SNEGSKA (reference sequence). This CDR3 spans 14 amino acids. The CDR3, as DNA: TGCAGTGCCGAGGTCGGGACAAATACCTACGAGCAGTACGTC. Its protein is CSAEVGTNTYEQYV.

V is TRBV20-1 and J is TRBJ2-5; no reliable D call. With 3 bases removed from V and 0 bases from J, the gap between germline ends came to 11 bases. The CDR3 runs 14 residues. CDR1 DFQATT and CDR2 SNEGSKA come from the germline V gene (reference sequence). CDR3 DNA sequence: TGCAGTGCTAGCGCAATGGGGTACCAAGAGACCCAGTACTTC. Protein: CSASAMGYQETQYF.

About this clonotype: A clone one base away is much larger, so this may be a read error. This chain joins TRBV20-1 and TRBJ1-1; D is ambiguous. Germline V lookup: CDR1 DFQATT, CDR2 SNEGSKA (reference sequence). V shed 6 bases and J shed 4 bases, with 15 bases lying between them. The length of the CDR3 is 13 residues. This CDR3 is CSAVHVPSTEAFF. CDR3 nucleotide sequence: TGCAGTGCGGTACATGTCCCCAGCACTGAAGCTTTCTTT.